These 6 T cell receptor beta chains were sequenced from one sample in a study of T-cell reconstitution after alpha-beta-depleted transplantation in children. A TCRbeta library incorporating unique molecular identifiers was prepared. TCRdb re-derived calls from the PCR reads in MiXCR, one entry per CDR3 protein. Seen here are 330,000 or so distinct CDR3 sequences, 6% to 10% observed once, and the top ten hold about 9.3%. The study, taken as a whole, reports: At the one-year point after transplant, T-cell counts and TCRbeta diversity were found to come mostly from T cells that had been newly produced.

What these receptors recognize is not known. This specimen consisted of peripheral blood, obtained 360 days after TCRalphabeta/CD19-depleted stem cell transplant. The source of these receptors is a female patient aged 2-9 years who had a stem cell transplant for Fanconi anemia, so the T cells may come from the graft donor.

This clonotype has only a few counts. The chain has TRBV20-1 and TRBJ1-1, with D possibly being TRBD1 (6 bases). Germline values: CDR1 DFQATT, CDR2 SNEGSKA (reference sequence). Trimming stripped 3 bases from V and 1 base from J, with 12 bases between. There are 14 residues in the CDR3. The CDR3 sequence: CSASRGFGNTEAFF. The CDR3 DNA reads TGCAGTGCTAGTAGGGGGTTCGGGAACACTGAAGCTTTCTTT.

This clonotype was detected many times. This chain connects TRBV5-1 to TRBJ2-2; 8 bases align to TRBD1. Germline CDR1 and CDR2: SGHRS and YFSETQ. CDR3 length: 18 residues. J lost 2 bases, V lost 0 bases, and 9 bases had no gene match. The CDR3 region has the DNA TGCGCCAGCAGCTTGGGTGACGACAGGGGATTTAACACCGGGGAGCTGTTTTTT. Translated, it gives CASSLGDDRGFNTGELFF.

In this sample, this clonotype turned up many times. The chain combines TRBV29-1 with TRBJ2-2, with 11 bases matching TRBD2. This CDR3 is built from 15 residues. The junction had 6 bases not matched to a gene; V was cut back by 3 bases and J by 6 bases. Germline V gene sequence: CDR1 SQVTM, CDR2 ANQGSEA. The CDR3 loop is CSVEDLAGGAGELFF. CDR3 in DNA: TGCAGCGTTGAGGACCTAGCGGGGGGTGCCGGGGAGCTGTTTTTT.

This clonotype came up many times. The chain uses TRBV7-9 and TRBJ2-7; 7 bases agree with TRBD1. The CDR3 is 12 amino acids. Trimming cost V 6 bases and J 2 bases; bases outside gene matches: 1. Germline V gene lookup returns CDR1 SEHNR and CDR2 FQNEAQ (reference sequence). The CDR3 loop reads CASSQGAYEQYF. CDR3 nucleotide sequence: TGTGCCAGCAGTCAGGGGGCCTACGAGCAGTACTTC. The whole variable domain, filled in from reference TRBV7-9 and TRBJ2-7, reads DTGVSQNPRHKITKRGQNVTFRCDPISEHNRLYWYRQTLGQGPEFLTYFQNEAQLEKSRLLSDRFSAERPKGSFSTLEIQRTEQGDSAMYLCASSQGAYEQYFGPGTRLTVT.

A few counts support this clonotype. The V and J genes are TRBV28 and TRBJ1-1; D unclear. CDR3 length: 18 amino acids. The germline V and J ends were trimmed by 6 bases and 0 bases, with 23 bases remaining between them. Germline loops: CDR1 MDHEN, CDR2 SYDVKM. The CDR3 coding sequence is TGTGCCAGCAGCTTTCCTTCCTTACCCCTTGGCATGAACACTGAAGCTTTCTTT. Its protein product is CASSFPSLPLGMNTEAFF.

This clonotype was seen many times. The chain recombines TRBV20-1 with TRBJ2-5; TRBD1 is a possible D gene (6 bases). There are 16 residues in the CDR3. Per the germline V gene, CDR1 is DFQATT and CDR2 is SNEGSKA (reference sequence). V lost 0 bases and J lost 3, with 17 bases in between. The CDR3 sequence: CSARDPFWTAKETQYF. CDR3 nucleotide sequence: TGCAGTGCTAGAGATCCTTTTTGGACAGCCAAAGAGACCCAGTACTTC.